What follows are 23 T cell receptor beta chains derived from one specimen sequenced in a study of T cell responses to AZD1222 COVID-19 vaccine. The repertoire was sequenced with immunoSEQ multiplex PCR; TCRdb's copy has only in-frame clones and lacks some. The data hold about 150,000 clones, with 80% to 95% observed a single time. The sequences come from peripheral blood, collected 28 days after the second AZD1222 dose. Every receptor here comes from an adult who received the AZD1222 COVID-19 vaccine.

The J gene is TRBJ1-1, the V gene TRBV10-3; D may be TRBD1 (6 bases). The germline V and J ends were trimmed by 10 bases and 8 bases, with 20 bases remaining between them. The CDR3 sequence is 13 residues long. CDR1 ENHRY and CDR2 SYGVKD come from the germline V gene. Written as DNA, the CDR3 is TGTGCCACACAAAGGGGGAAAGGGGGGGAAGCTTTCTTT. Translating it yields CATQRGKGGEAFF.

The chain carries TRBV7-6 and TRBJ1-4; no clear D. The length of the CDR3 is 15 residues. The germline V gene has CDR1 SGHVS and CDR2 FNYEAQ. Trimming took off 3 bases at V and 3 bases at J, with 11 bases between the two ends. The CDR3 spells CASSLDPGANEKLFF. The DNA for the CDR3 is TGTGCCAGCAGCTTGGACCCCGGGGCTAATGAAAAACTGTTTTTT.

The chain carries TRBV28 and TRBJ2-3; 8 bases line up with TRBD1. The CDR3 has 15 residues. The V segment lost 3 bases and the J segment 2 bases; nucleotides outside the gene matches: 4. Germline CDR1 MDHEN, CDR2 SYDVKM. The CDR3 DNA follows: TGTGCCAGCAGTTTGGACAGGGCTTCCACAGATACGCAGTATTTT. As protein: CASSLDRASTDTQYF.

The genes are TRBV7-3 and TRBJ2-1, with D perhaps given as TRBD1 or TRBD2 (5 bases each). The CDR3 spans 12 residues. V lost 2 bases to trimming and J lost 8 bases, with 7 bases between them. CDR1 is SGHTA and CDR2 is FQGTGA in the germline V gene. Here the CDR3 DNA reads TGTGCCAGCAGCTTAGAGGGGTATGAGCAGTTCTTC. This sequence encodes CASSLEGYEQFF.

The J gene is TRBJ1-1, the V gene TRBV12-3 or TRBV12-4; D uncertain. CDR3 length equals 9 residues. V was trimmed by 8 bases and J by 8 bases, leaving 6 bases between them. The CDR3 reads CASSTEAFF. The CDR3 nucleotides read TGTGCCAGCTCAACGGAAGCTTTCTTT.

The chain has TRBV28 and TRBJ2-7, with D perhaps TRBD1 (5 bases). The germline V and J ends were trimmed by 3 bases and 0 bases, with 12 bases remaining between them. Germline values: CDR1 MDHEN, CDR2 SYDVKM. This CDR3 is 15 amino acids long. CDR3 nucleotide sequence: TGTGCCAGCAGTTTGCCAGGGATGAGCTCCTACGAGCAGTACTTC. The encoded protein is CASSLPGMSSYEQYF.

Comments on this clone: The junction departs from germline at one end; a sequencing error may be responsible. The V call is TRBV10-3, the J call TRBJ1-2, with D possibly being TRBD1 (5 bases). The CDR3 totals 12 residues. CDR1 is ENHRY and CDR2 is SYGVKD in the germline V gene. CDR3 loop: CAISGGNYGYTF. The CDR3 nucleotides are TGTGCCATTAGTGGGGGTAACTATGGCTACACCTTC.

This rearrangement joins TRBV5-8 to TRBJ1-5; D gene uncertain. The CDR3 consists of 14 residues. From germline, CDR1 is SGHTS and CDR2 YDEGEE. The germline V and J ends were trimmed by 2 bases and 1 base, with 7 bases remaining between them. The CDR3 region is CASSLVGSNQPQHF. The CDR3 DNA follows: TGTGCCAGCAGCTTAGTGGGGAGCAATCAGCCCCAGCATTTT.

This chain links TRBV7-9 with TRBJ2-7; D gene unclear. CDR1 is SEHNR and CDR2 is FQNEAQ in the germline V gene (reference sequence). The CDR3 runs 13 residues. V was cut by 3 bases and J by 2 bases, with 8 bases left in between. In nucleotides, the CDR3 is TGTGCCAGCAGCTTTTCCGGGCCCTACGAGCAGTACTTC. This codes for CASSFSGPYEQYF.

This rearrangement joins TRBV3-1 (or the pseudogene TRBV3-2) to TRBJ1-2, with D maybe TRBD1 (5 bases). The germline V and J ends were trimmed by 1 base and 8 bases, with 14 bases remaining between them. The CDR3 runs 14 residues. CDR1 LGHDT and CDR2 YNNKEL come from the germline V gene (reference sequence). The CDR3 DNA reads as TGTGCCAGCAGCCAAGGAAGGGGAGGTGGGGGCTACACCTTC. This translates into CASSQGRGGGGYTF.

The rearrangement links TRBV5-6 to TRBJ2-3; 10 bases are shared with TRBD2. With 5 bases clipped from V and 6 bases from J, the junction kept 9 bases outside the gene matches. The CDR3 runs to 15 residues. Per the germline V gene, CDR1 is SGHDT and CDR2 is YYEEEE. The CDR3 DNA reads TGTGCCAGCAGTTCGCTAGCGGGAGCCTCCGATACGCAGTATTTT. The encoded protein is CASSSLAGASDTQYF.

The chain couples TRBV7-2 to TRBJ1-6; weak D call: TRBD1 (5 bases). Germline lookup yields CDR1 SGHTA and CDR2 FQGNSA. V shed 1 base and J shed 6 bases, with 7 bases lying between them. The CDR3 has 14 residues. The CDR3 reads CASSLVRGNSPLHF. The CDR3 bases are TGTGCCAGCAGCTTAGTGAGGGGTAATTCACCCCTCCACTTT.

This clone showed up just a few times. The DNA for the CDR3 is TGTGCCAGCAGCGGAACAGGGGGCCGGTCACCCCTCCACTTT. It codes for CASSGTGGRSPLHF. This chain joins TRBV9 and TRBJ1-6, with 9 bases that match TRBD1. J lost 10 bases, V lost 3 bases, and 5 bases had no gene match. Germline CDR1 SGDLS, CDR2 YYNGEE. This CDR3 spans 14 amino acids.

The chain links TRBV28 to TRBJ2-3, with TRBD2 matching over 12 bases. With 1 base clipped from V and 6 bases from J, the junction kept 2 bases outside the gene matches. Germline CDR1 and CDR2: MDHEN and SYDVKM. The CDR3 is 15 residues long. The CDR3 coding sequence is TGTGCCAGCAGTTTATCGGGACTAGCGGGTGATACGCAGTATTTT. Amino acids: CASSLSGLAGDTQYF.

The CDR3 DNA sequence: TGTGCCAGCAGTTATCGCGTTCATCAGCCCCAGCATTTT. Residues: CASSYRVHQPQHF. V usage is TRBV6-5 and J usage is TRBJ1-5; D is unclear. The CDR3 runs 13 residues. Trimming cost V 3 bases and J 5 bases, with 8 bases left between them. Germline CDR1 and CDR2: MNHEY and SVGAGI.

The chain has TRBV2 and TRBJ2-1; the match to TRBD2 covers 7 bases. The CDR3 length is 13 residues. With 8 bases clipped from V and 2 bases from J, the junction kept 3 bases outside the gene matches. CDR1 is SNHLY, CDR2 FYNNEI, per germline. CDR3 amino acids: CASLADPYNEQFF. In nucleotides, the CDR3 is TGTGCCAGCCTAGCGGACCCCTACAATGAGCAGTTCTTC.

The chain uses TRBV7-2 and TRBJ2-3; 9 nucleotides line up with TRBD2. V dropped 8 bases and J dropped 8; count of bases not matched to a gene: 11. This CDR3 contains 14 residues. Looked up from germline, CDR1 is SGHTA and CDR2 is FQGNSA. Written as DNA, the CDR3 is TGTGCCAGCTTCCGGGATAGCGGGAGTGGTACGCAGTATTTT. This sequence encodes CASFRDSGSGTQYF. The complete variable domain, with remaining parts taken from reference TRBV7-2 and TRBJ2-3, reads GAGVSQSPSNKVTEKGKDVELRCDPISGHTALYWYRQSLGQGLEFLIYFQGNSAPDKSGLPSDRFSAERTGGSVSTLTIQRTQQEDSAVYLCASFRDSGSGTQYFGPGTRLTVL.

The chain combines TRBV7-9 with TRBJ1-2; tentatively, D is TRBD1 (5 bases). This CDR3 has 14 residues. Germline V lookup: CDR1 SEHNR, CDR2 FQNEAQ (reference sequence). The V gene lost 0 bases and the J gene lost 4 bases, with 9 bases spanning the gap. The CDR3 region is CASSLAGAGYGYTF. Here the CDR3 DNA reads TGTGCCAGCAGCTTAGCAGGGGCAGGCTATGGCTACACCTTC.

The chain combines TRBV7-9 with TRBJ1-2; maybe TRBD1 (6 bases). From germline, CDR1 is SEHNR and CDR2 FQNEAQ (reference sequence). This CDR3 region has 15 residues. The V gene lost 5 bases and the J gene lost 7 bases, with 20 bases spanning the gap. This CDR3 reads CASSLKGQYIAGYTF. CDR3 nucleotides: TGTGCCAGCAGCCTGAAAGGACAGTATATTGCTGGCTACACCTTC.

This chain joins TRBV27 and TRBJ1-1; perhaps TRBD1 as D (5 bases). Trimming cost V 9 bases and J 3 bases, with 8 bases left between them. The CDR3 contains 11 residues. Germline V CDR1 and CDR2: MNHEY, SMNVEV (reference sequence). CDR3 residues: CASWGYTEAFF. CDR3 DNA sequence: TGTGCCAGTTGGGGGTACACTGAAGCTTTCTTT.

The sample holds one count of this clone. CDR3 sequence reads: CASSFDVGYGYTF. CDR3 coding DNA: TGTGCCAGCAGTTTTGATGTAGGCTATGGCTACACCTTC. The rearrangement joins TRBV27 to TRBJ1-2; no firm D call. This CDR3 contains 13 residues. With 3 bases removed from V and 4 bases from J, the gap between germline ends came to 9 bases. In germline, CDR1 is MNHEY, CDR2 SMNVEV (reference sequence).

A note on this clone: The identical CDR3 is also encoded by other nucleotide sequences in the sample. The J gene is TRBJ1-1, the V gene TRBV3-1 (or the pseudogene TRBV3-2); D unclear. The germline V gene encodes CDR1 LGHDT and CDR2 YNNKEL (reference sequence). Trimming removed 4 bases from V and 3 bases from J, with 9 bases in between. The CDR3 is 13 residues long. The CDR3 sequence is CASSRVWDTEAFF. The CDR3 DNA is TGTGCCAGCAGCCGGGTGTGGGACACTGAAGCTTTCTTT.

J is TRBJ1-6 and V is TRBV11-2; TRBD1 matches 9 bases. V gave up 5 bases and J gave up 7 bases; unmatched junction bases: 6. Per the germline V gene, CDR1 is SGHAT and CDR2 is FQNNGV. This CDR3 comprises 15 residues. Written as DNA, the CDR3 is TGTGCCAGCAGCCCCTCGACAGGGGGGAATTCACCCCTCCACTTT. The encoded protein is CASSPSTGGNSPLHF.